This T cell receptor beta chain stems from a study of lymphopenia after photon versus proton radiotherapy. Germline V gives CDR1 MNHEY, CDR2 SMNVEV (reference sequence). The CDR3 spans 15 residues. V lost 3 bases and J lost 2, with 14 bases in between. On this clone: Antigen unknown.

The study's findings and limits: Relative stability marked proton patients; photon patients lost diversity and naive cells.

Clones were sequenced by immunoSEQ multiplex PCR, and TCRdb holds only the in-frame ones, with some missing. The table has about 18,000 clones, 92% seen once. Here the sequenced sample was peripheral blood, taken from a patient treated with photon-based radiotherapy. This sequence was found in a woman between 40 and 55 years old with cholangiocarcinoma. The genes are TRBV27 and TRBJ2-7, with D maybe TRBD1 (5 bases). The CDR3 loop reads CASSLMSGPTYEQYF. Written as DNA, the CDR3 is TGTGCCAGCAGTTTGATGTCAGGGCCAACCTACGAGCAGTACTTC.